The 5 T cell receptor beta chains below all came from one sample that was sequenced in a study of cytomegalovirus exposure and HLA in healthy donors. Vbeta (60) and Jbeta (13) primers were used in the PCR. Data came from immunoSEQ multiplex PCR; TCRdb stores just in-frame clones and leaves some out. The data contain approximately 140,000 clones, under 70% of them singletons. Sequences were obtained from PBMCs. These receptors all stem from an older woman in good health and CMV-seronegative.

The chain joins TRBV5-4 to TRBJ1-6; 9 bases map to TRBD1. The germline gives CDR1 SGHNT, CDR2 YYREEE (reference sequence). The ends lost 4 bases at V and 7 bases at J; junction bases unmatched: 6. CDR3 length: 15 amino acids. CDR3 loop: CASSGGDRVNSPLHF. In DNA, the CDR3 is TGTGCCAGCAGCGGGGGGGACAGGGTCAATTCACCCCTCCACTTT.

This clone came up a few times. The rearrangement uses TRBV4-1 and TRBJ2-4, with 7 bases matching TRBD1. Germline V lookup: CDR1 MGHRA, CDR2 YSYEKL. The V segment lost 2 bases and the J segment 5 bases; nucleotides outside the gene matches: 9. This CDR3 has 16 amino acids. The CDR3 DNA is TGCGCCAGCAGCCAACCGGGACAGAGAAAACAAAACATTCAGTACTTC. It codes for CASSQPGQRKQNIQYF.

The chain employs TRBV9 and TRBJ2-1, with TRBD1 as a possible D gene (6 bases). Per the germline V gene, CDR1 is SGDLS and CDR2 is YYNGEE. Trimming pared 1 base from V and 9 bases from J, leaving 14 bases between. The CDR3 consists of 14 residues. CDR3 in DNA: TGTGCCAGCAGCGTAATGGGGGCCAGGGCTGAGCAGTTCTTC. It translates to CASSVMGARAEQFF.

CDR3 in amino acids: CASSLMGTGGLNEQFF. The CDR3 DNA sequence: TGTGCCAGCAGCTTAATGGGGACAGGGGGCCTCAATGAGCAGTTCTTC. The chain is built from TRBV7-3 and TRBJ2-1, with TRBD1 matching over 12 bases. The CDR3 spans 16 residues. Germline lookup yields CDR1 SGHTA and CDR2 FQGTGA. The junction had 4 bases not matched to a gene; V was cut back by 1 base and J by 6 bases.

V gene TRBV6-1 combines with J gene TRBJ2-3, with D maybe TRBD1 (6 bases). The V and J ends lost 4 bases and 11 bases respectively, with 25 bases between them. Germline CDR1 is MNHNS and CDR2 is SASEGT. There are 16 residues in the CDR3. The CDR3 region is CASSASTGKLGWGQYF. In nucleotides, the CDR3 is TGTGCCAGCAGTGCGTCGACAGGAAAGCTGGGGTGGGGGCAGTATTTT.